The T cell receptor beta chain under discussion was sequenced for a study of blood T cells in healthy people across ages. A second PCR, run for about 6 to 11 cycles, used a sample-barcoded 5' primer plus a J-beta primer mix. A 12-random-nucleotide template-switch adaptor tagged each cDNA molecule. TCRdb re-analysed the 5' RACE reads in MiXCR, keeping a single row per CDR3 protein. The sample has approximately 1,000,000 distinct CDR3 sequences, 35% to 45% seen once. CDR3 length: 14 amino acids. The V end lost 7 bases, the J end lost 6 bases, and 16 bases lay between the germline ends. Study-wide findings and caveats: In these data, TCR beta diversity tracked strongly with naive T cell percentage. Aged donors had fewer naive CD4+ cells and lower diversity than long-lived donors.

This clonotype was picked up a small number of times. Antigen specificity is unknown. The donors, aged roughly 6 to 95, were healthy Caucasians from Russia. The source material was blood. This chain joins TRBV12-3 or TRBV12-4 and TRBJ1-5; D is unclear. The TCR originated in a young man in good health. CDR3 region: CASTTRREGQPQHF. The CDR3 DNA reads TGTGCCAGCACCACTCGAAGGGAAGGTCAGCCCCAGCATTTT.